Listed here is a single T cell receptor (beta chain). CDR1 is MNHEY and CDR2 is SMNVEV in the germline V gene (reference sequence). The CDR3 sequence is 16 residues long. V was cut by 4 bases and J by 2 bases, with 16 bases left in between. This sample stems from a study of cytomegalovirus exposure and HLA in healthy donors. Only in-frame clones appear in the TCRdb table, and some are missing; sequencing was by immunoSEQ multiplex PCR. The table has about 180,000 clones, 85% seen once. The source is a man aged 18-30 years in good health and CMV-seropositive. V gene TRBV27 combines with J gene TRBJ2-3, with unresolved D. Sequenced input: PBMCs. The CDR3 DNA is TGTGCCAGCAGTTCCAGACACGTGTTTACCACAGATACGCAGTATTTT. Its protein product is CASSSRHVFTTDTQYF.